This T cell receptor (beta chain) was retrieved from a study of Ad26.COV2.S vaccination and SARS-CoV-2 variants. At the level of the study: In the study, Ad26.COV2.S was injected intramuscularly once, or twice 56 days apart.

The CDR3 length is 14 residues. V shed 8 bases and J shed 2 bases, with 13 bases lying between them. CDR1 and CDR2 from the germline V gene are SNHLY and FYNNEI. Study conclusions and caveats: Overall T cell responses may have been underestimated by the analyses of TCR breadth and depth.

The protocol was immunoSEQ multiplex PCR, while the TCRdb copy is restricted to in-frame clones and leaves out a portion. The sample carries approximately 480,000 clones, roughly 87% recorded once. Points on this clone: Its antigen is not identified.

The sample's treatment: 15 to 20 received Ad26.COV2.S at low or high dose, single or two shots; five or six received placebo; per-sample allocation not given. Sampling was performed 63 days after the first vaccine or placebo injection. Expressing Wuhan-strain SARS-CoV-2 spike, an Ad26 vector served as the vaccine. The input for sequencing was peripheral blood, taken in a trial of Ad26.COV2.S vaccine versus placebo. V is TRBV2 and J is TRBJ2-1; D is possibly TRBD1 or TRBD2 (7 bases each). The sequence came from a person between 18 and 60 years old who received the Ad26.COV2.S COVID-19 vaccine or a placebo. For the CDR3, the DNA is TGTGCCAGCTCACAGGGGAGGGCCTACAATGAGCAGTTCTTC. Its translation: CASSQGRAYNEQFF.